This T cell receptor beta chain was profiled in a study of blood T cell repertoires in COVID-19. Across the whole study: Samples representing acute and convalescent COVID-19 were sourced from the United States, Italy and Spain. PBMCs, B-cell-depleted T cells, or T cells provided the cDNA or gDNA that made up the material.

In the original processing: Quantification of nucleated cells was approximated via reference gene primer amplification. Measured with immunoSEQ multiplex PCR; TCRdb has only the in-frame clones, and not every one. From that table come the V and J calls and clone size; the DNA was used to work out D and trimming. The sample carries under 300,000 clones, under 95% recorded once. The CDR3 sequence is 14 residues long. Germline CDR1 LNHDA, CDR2 SQIVND (reference sequence). Trimming left V 3 bases short and J 5 bases short, with 11 bases between. The sequence was collected from a woman in her forties with acute COVID-19. The sample comprised PBMCs or T cells enriched from blood (not recorded which). The chain has TRBV19 and TRBJ2-1, with D possibly being TRBD2 (5 bases). The CDR3 bases are TGTGCCAGTAGTATCGGGCGGGCCGACAATGAGCAGTTCTTC. It specifies CASSIGRADNEQFF.